This T cell receptor (beta chain) emerged from a study of T cells in Graves' hyperthyroidism and ophthalmopathy. Authors of the study amplified TCR beta CDR3 regions from RNA transcripts. TCR CDR3 underwent first-round RT-PCR with the HTBI primer set. TCRdb used MiXCR to reprocess the multiplex PCR reads, holding one entry per CDR3 protein. The sample consists of around 530,000 distinct CDR3 sequences, under 20% of them appearing once. The V end lost 1 base, the J end lost 10 bases, and 8 bases lay between the germline ends. Germline CDR1 is LGHNT and CDR2 is FRNRAP. The CDR3 has 12 amino acids. Study observations and caveats: Most expanded thyroid clonotypes above 0.001 also appeared in blood.

Of note for this clonotype: Its antigen is not identified.

The specimen sequenced was blood. The V gene is TRBV12-5, the J gene TRBJ2-1; tentative D call: TRBD2 (6 bases). This receptor was taken from a woman between 18 and 29 years old with Graves' ophthalmopathy. The CDR3: CASGLGREEQFF. The CDR3 DNA is TGTGCTAGTGGTTTGGGACGGGAGGAGCAGTTCTTC.